This T cell receptor (beta chain) was recovered during a study of post-analysis software for immune sequencing data. General observations from the study: Pronounced co-clustering by F measure was evident among identically batched samples. Those with multiple sclerosis, the patient group, showed significantly lower normalized Chao1 diversity than controls.

The authors incorporated unique molecular identifiers into the TCR beta cDNA libraries. TCRdb fed the PCR reads into MiXCR, producing one record per CDR3 protein. The data contain 600,000 to 700,000 distinct CDR3 sequences, 55% to 60% of them seen just once; the ten biggest clones take up over 9%. Comments on this clonotype: The antigen remains unidentified.

This receptor was obtained from a girl between 2 and 10 years old with multiple sclerosis. The sample taken for sequencing was blood.

This chain's CDR3 is CASSPHRETQYF. The CDR3 DNA reads TGTGCCAGCAGCCCACACCGAGAGACCCAGTACTTC. This rearrangement joins TRBV7-2 to TRBJ2-7, with D uncertain. The J call is doubtful: the DNA matches TRBJ2-5 better. CDR1 is SGHTA and CDR2 is FQGNSA in the germline V gene. This CDR3 spans 12 amino acids.